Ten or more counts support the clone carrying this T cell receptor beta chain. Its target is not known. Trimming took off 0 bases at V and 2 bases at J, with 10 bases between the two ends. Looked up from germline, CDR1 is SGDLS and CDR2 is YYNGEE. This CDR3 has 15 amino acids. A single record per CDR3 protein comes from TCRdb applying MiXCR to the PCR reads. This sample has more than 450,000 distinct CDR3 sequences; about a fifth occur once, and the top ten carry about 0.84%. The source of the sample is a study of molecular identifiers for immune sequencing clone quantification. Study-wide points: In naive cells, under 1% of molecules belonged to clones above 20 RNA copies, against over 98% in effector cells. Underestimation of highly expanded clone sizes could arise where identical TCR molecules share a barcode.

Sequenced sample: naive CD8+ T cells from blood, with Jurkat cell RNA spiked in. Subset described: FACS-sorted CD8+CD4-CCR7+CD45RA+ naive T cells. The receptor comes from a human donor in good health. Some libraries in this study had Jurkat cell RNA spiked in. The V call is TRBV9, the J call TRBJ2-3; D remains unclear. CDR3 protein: CASSVAAWHTDTQYF. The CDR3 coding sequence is TGTGCCAGCAGCGTAGCGGCCTGGCACACAGATACGCAGTATTTT.